This T cell receptor beta chain emerged from a study of cytomegalovirus exposure and HLA in healthy donors. The study, taken as a whole, reports: A later examination showed that TCR association rates differed by HLA locus, with DRB1 most and HLA-C fewest. An analysis was carried out later, and it reportedly showed fewer N-insertions in an Asian-associated ancestry cluster than the approximately 700-donor mean. In a later analysis, HLA-associated TCR beta chains were more clonally expanded than equally common others. In a later analysis, 16,951 TCR beta sequences were associated with HLA alleles at 0.05 false discovery rate.

The CDR3 consists of 13 residues. Germline CDR1 SGHNT, CDR2 YENEEA. V lost 5 bases and J 1 base, leaving 8 bases between the germline ends. As regards this clone: The antigen is undetermined.

The PCR had 60 Vbeta and 13 Jbeta primers. Profiling relied on immunoSEQ multiplex PCR, and the TCRdb table lists in-frame clones only, not all of them. The sample contains 90,000 to 110,000 clones, around 75% of which appear only once. The source of this sequence is a man aged 40-49 years in good health and CMV-seronegative. The chain couples TRBV11-3 to TRBJ2-5, with D tentatively TRBD1 (6 bases). The sequenced sample consisted of PBMCs. CDR3 protein: CASSEGVQETQYF. The CDR3 DNA reads TGTGCCAGCAGCGAGGGGGTCCAAGAGACCCAGTACTTC.